The TCR beta chain described here comes from a study of preoperative IRX-2 immunotherapy in early breast cancer. The ends lost 3 bases at V and 4 bases at J; junction bases unmatched: 7. The CDR3 contains 16 residues. Treatment given: preoperative locoregional IRX-2 cytokine immunotherapy. Preoperative locoregional IRX-2 cytokine immunotherapy was tested in the phase Ib source study. Here immunoSEQ multiplex PCR was the method, and the copy in TCRdb shows in-frame clones only, minus some. This sample has about 6,600 clones, with 70% to 80% found just once. This rearrangement joins TRBV23-1 to TRBJ2-3, with TRBD2 matching over 10 bases. TRBV23-1 is filed as an ORF, its function uncertain. The receptor was derived from a human donor with breast cancer. The sample here was tumor tissue, taken before IRX-2 immunotherapy. In DNA, the CDR3 is TGCGCCAGCAGTCAGGCCGCCGGGACTAGCGCAGATACGCAGTATTTT. Its protein is CASSQAAGTSADTQYF.